This paragraph covers one T cell receptor beta chain sequence. The sample comes from a study of blood T cell repertoires in COVID-19. The wider study: Donors in the United States, Italy and Spain gave samples during acute or convalescent COVID-19. From T cells, B-cell-depleted T cells, or PBMCs came the material, which was cDNA or gDNA.

Methods used by the authors: Amplified reference gene primers provided the basis for estimating nucleated cell counts. This table comes from immunoSEQ multiplex PCR, and its TCRdb copy is limited to in-frame clones, with some not included. D and trimming were read from the DNA, whereas the V and J calls and clone size are those reported in that table. The sample holds tens of thousands of clones, 80% to 85% seen once. J was trimmed by 0 bases and V by 5 bases; bases with no gene match: 3. This CDR3 has 14 amino acids. Germline-derived CDR1 and CDR2 are MNHEY and SVGAGI. This TCR was sampled from a human donor in a cohort sampled during active COVID-19. The sample consisted of peripheral blood. The chain combines TRBV6-5 with TRBJ2-7; 8 nucleotides agree with TRBD2. CDR3 residues: CASSRGGSSYEQYV. CDR3 in DNA: TGTGCCAGCAGTCGGGGGGGAAGCTCCTACGAGCAGTACGTC.